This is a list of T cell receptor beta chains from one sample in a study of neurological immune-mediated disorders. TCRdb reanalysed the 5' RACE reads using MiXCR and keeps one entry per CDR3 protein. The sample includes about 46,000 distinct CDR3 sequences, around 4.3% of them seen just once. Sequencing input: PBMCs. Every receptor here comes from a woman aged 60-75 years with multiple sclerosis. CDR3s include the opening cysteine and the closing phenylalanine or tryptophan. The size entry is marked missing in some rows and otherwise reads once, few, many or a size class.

CDR3aa: CSARVSTDTQYF
abundance: many
v_gene: TRBV20-1

CDR3aa: CASSLEARSQNIQYF
abundance: few
v_gene: TRBV11-2

CDR3aa: CASSPVARGGTGELFF
abundance: few
v_gene: TRBV7-6

CDR3aa: CASSKGQGANYGYTF
abundance: many
v_gene: TRBV5-1

CDR3aa: CSARDIQTQYF
abundance: many
v_gene: TRBV20-1

CDR3aa: CASSLEAASPQYF
abundance: many
v_gene: TRBV5-1

CDR3aa: CASKFDRSQETQYF
abundance: many
v_gene: TRBV2

CDR3aa: CSATSGGSAKNIQYF
abundance: many
v_gene: TRBV20-1

CDR3aa: CASSLRTSGTRDLQETQYF
abundance: NA
v_gene: TRBV7-9

CDR3aa: CASSQIEQRTDTQYF
abundance: few
v_gene: TRBV3-1

CDR3aa: CASRLQGRDGYTF
abundance: many
v_gene: TRBV6-5

CDR3aa: CASSYIRERLQETQYF
abundance: many
v_gene: TRBV5-5

CDR3aa: CASSLSPFVDTGELFF
abundance: many
v_gene: TRBV5-4

CDR3aa: CSASRTSGGPDTQYF
abundance: many
v_gene: TRBV20-1

CDR3aa: CSASGIWENHGYTF
abundance: few
v_gene: TRBV20-1

CDR3aa: CASSLAGVSYNEQFF
abundance: many
v_gene: TRBV7-2

CDR3aa: CASSQDRANSPLHF
abundance: few
v_gene: TRBV4-3

CDR3aa: CASRQGADGNTIYF
abundance: many
v_gene: TRBV5-1

CDR3aa: CAISESNQGGYGYTF
abundance: many
v_gene: TRBV10-3

CDR3aa: CASSQDSSGGKDTQYF
abundance: few
v_gene: TRBV3-1

CDR3aa: CASSQDSSPNTGELFF
abundance: many
v_gene: TRBV5-1

CDR3aa: CASSLARTGPYEQYF
abundance: NA
v_gene: TRBV7-9

CDR3aa: CAISDGGGETQYF
abundance: many
v_gene: TRBV10-3

CDR3aa: CASKDLRDSPLHF
abundance: few
v_gene: TRBV6-2/TRBV6-3

CDR3aa: CSAKDLQGFANYGYTF
abundance: many
v_gene: TRBV20-1

CDR3aa: CASSLAGGLTETQYF
abundance: NA
v_gene: TRBV28

CDR3aa: CASSSIAGGHNEQFF
abundance: NA
v_gene: TRBV19

CDR3aa: CASSPGTGFNIQYF
abundance: many
v_gene: TRBV5-6

CDR3aa: CSARDRGTGGFSAFF
abundance: few
v_gene: TRBV20-1

CDR3aa: CSARGGTEAFF
abundance: many
v_gene: TRBV20-1

CDR3aa: CSARATGQETQYF
abundance: many
v_gene: TRBV20-1

CDR3aa: CATSDLRTGNQETQYF
abundance: many
v_gene: TRBV24-1

CDR3aa: CASSPGLLEEYF
abundance: many
v_gene: TRBV28

CDR3aa: CASGTGSYNEQFF
abundance: many
v_gene: TRBV24-1

CDR3aa: CSAQGYEEGANQPQHF
abundance: many
v_gene: TRBV20-1

CDR3aa: CSATNHGANEKLFF
abundance: NA
v_gene: TRBV20-1

CDR3aa: CASSQDPRRLYGYTF
abundance: many
v_gene: TRBV4-1

CDR3aa: CASSQNSGRGEQFF
abundance: many
v_gene: TRBV4-3

CDR3aa: CASSPAGQGTGELFF
abundance: many
v_gene: TRBV7-2

CDR3aa: CASKRSSSYNEQFF
abundance: many
v_gene: TRBV12-3/TRBV12-4

CDR3aa: CSARDPPGGGGYSPLHF
abundance: medium-sized
v_gene: TRBV20-1

CDR3aa: CASSPVVNSYEQYF
abundance: many
v_gene: TRBV2

CDR3aa: CASSLGHFNEQFF
abundance: NA
v_gene: TRBV5-1

CDR3aa: CSASKETQYF
abundance: medium-sized
v_gene: TRBV20-1

CDR3aa: CASSDDRGNEKLFF
abundance: many
v_gene: TRBV25-1

CDR3aa: CSASAQVYGYTF
abundance: many
v_gene: TRBV20-1

CDR3aa: CASSQGISPLHF
abundance: few
v_gene: TRBV4-1

CDR3aa: CASSQDRRDRQYF
abundance: many
v_gene: TRBV4-1